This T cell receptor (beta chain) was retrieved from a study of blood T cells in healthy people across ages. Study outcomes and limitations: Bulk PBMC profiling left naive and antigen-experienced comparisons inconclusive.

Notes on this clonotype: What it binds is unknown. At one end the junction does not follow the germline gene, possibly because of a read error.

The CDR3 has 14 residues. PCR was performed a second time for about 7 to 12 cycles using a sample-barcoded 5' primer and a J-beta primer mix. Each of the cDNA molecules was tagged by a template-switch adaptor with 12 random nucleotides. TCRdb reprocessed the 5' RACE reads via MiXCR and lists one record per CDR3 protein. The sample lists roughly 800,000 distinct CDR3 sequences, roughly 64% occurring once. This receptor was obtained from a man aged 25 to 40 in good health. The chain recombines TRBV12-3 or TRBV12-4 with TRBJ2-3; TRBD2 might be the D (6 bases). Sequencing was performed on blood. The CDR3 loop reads CASSLGGRTDTQYF. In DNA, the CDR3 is TGCGCCAGCAGCTTGGGGGGACGCACAGATACGCAGTATTTT.